This T cell receptor beta chain is from a study of identical twins (dated by TCRdb to 2016 to 2017). For the wider study: To test whether fetal clonotypes persist, this study deep-sequenced TCR alpha and beta repertoires from monozygotic twins, from unrelated adults of various ages, and from cord blood. To rule out contamination, the twin experiments were replicated at different times with different library preparation protocols. Broad study findings and their caveats: In monozygotic twins, recombination models systematically underestimated out-of-frame TCR alpha sharing, but the models matched the sharing seen between unrelated individuals. Compared with coincidental sharing between unrelated individuals, out-of-frame TCR alpha sequences shared between twins showed an excess of sequences with low generation probability. Abundant cord blood beta clonotypes had fewer insertions, young adult naive repertoires showed a similar but weaker trend, and memory repertoires showed no such trend. The excess sharing between twins in beta out-of-frame sequences was weaker because fewer shared sequences reduced the signal-to-noise ratio. Invariant T cells such as MAIT and iNKT could partly confound zero-insertion analyses, though diverse VJ usage argued against this for most clonotypes. Because the same donors could not be followed over many years, the conclusions depended on cross-sectional statistical analysis.

The germline V gene provides CDR1 SGHAT and CDR2 FQNNGV. The CDR3 runs 15 residues from the cysteine to the phenylalanine. Only the CDR3 portion is preserved as DNA: 45 bases, with reading frame beginning at the first base. Ends trimmed: V by 1 base, J by 5 bases; bases unmatched to a gene: 3. Every donor was a healthy Caucasian. Three pairs of female monozygotic twins, all aged about 18 to 30 years, made up the twin cohort. Using Miltenyi CD45RO+ enrichment and human naive T-cell isolation kits, memory (CD45RO+) and naive T cells were isolated from PBMC. Receptors were amplified or captured by 5' RACE. The listed sequencing device is Illumina HiSeq 2000. A universal primer binding site was added through template switching, and the final cDNA carried a unique molecular identifier so that TCR cDNA molecules could be counted accurately. First-strand cDNA for TCR alpha and beta chains was synthesized from specific primers in the conserved constant-segment region. To control for contamination, every cDNA library was double barcoded, receiving both a SMART-Mk sample barcode and Illumina barcodes. Two successive PCR steps introduced TruSeq adapter sequences along with Illumina sample barcodes. Sequencing of the TCR alpha and beta cDNA libraries was done on the Illumina HiSeq platform using custom primers. On the authors' methods: Unique molecular identifiers were extracted from raw reads with MiGEC, and CDR3 positions were determined with MiXCR. For each individual, recombination models were inferred using an EM algorithm with the repgenHMM and IGoR tools. The tcR package in R was used for shared clonotype analysis, with sharing normalized by the product of cloneset sizes. To study raw recombination without the effects of thymic and clonal selection, out-of-frame nonproductive sequences were analyzed. TCRdb reprocessing: public reads trimmed at Q25 with fastp, clones called with MiXCR, in-frame beta chains kept. Entries are consolidated by CDR3 protein sequence, retaining the most common genes and DNA. It is TCRdb's table, rather than the study itself, that gives the V and J calls and clone size. The sample profile shows about 280,000 distinct CDR3 sequences; about 8.1% of them were found once. In total, the top ten clones hold approximately 2.1% of the sample.

Notes on this clonotype: Its antigen is currently not known. No base qualities exist here, and no much larger clone lies one base off it.

These data also formed part of another study, on yellow fever vaccine responses in identical twins. Looking at the second paper: According to the authors, in identical twins the way T cells responded to vaccination appeared partly convergent and partly personalized. In the study, vaccine-responding T cell clones were precisely tracked in identical twins.

The sample consisted of memory (CD45RO+) T cells sorted from blood. Taken with the paper, the label for cell subset or site translates to: CD45RO+ enriched T cells. The clonotype comes from a woman in her late teens or twenties in good health. The sequence links TRBV11-2 to TRBJ2-1; 9 bases in the middle match TRBD1. This receptor carries the CDR3 CASSLGRTGDNEQFF. The base sequence is TGTGCCAGCAGCTTAGGGCGGACAGGGGACAATGAGCAGTTCTTC.